These 10 T cell receptor beta chains came from one sample sequenced in a study of response to subunit inactivated influenza vaccine. TCRdb re-derived calls from the RT-PCR reads in MiXCR, one entry per CDR3 protein. This sample yields 150,000 to 200,000 distinct CDR3 sequences, of which roughly 8.7% are seen a single time; approximately 11% belongs to the top ten. The sample was non-naive T cells sorted from PBMCs, taken on the day of vaccination. These receptors came from a man in his fifties who received an inactivated influenza vaccine.

This clonotype has at least ten counts. The rearrangement joins TRBV28 to TRBJ1-4; the match to TRBD1 covers 7 bases. The CDR3 totals 16 residues. From germline, CDR1 is MDHEN and CDR2 SYDVKM. Trimming took 2 bases from V and 2 from J; bases not matched to a gene: 5. The CDR3 reads CASSLVGTATNEKLFF. CDR3 coding DNA: TGTGCCAGCAGTTTAGTGGGGACAGCGACTAATGAAAAACTGTTTTTT. Combining the CDR3 with reference TRBV28 and TRBJ1-4 gives the whole variable domain DVKVTQSSRYLVKRTGEKVFLECVQDMDHENMFWYRQDPGLGLRLIYFSYDVKMKEKGDIPEGYSVSREKKERFSLILESASTNQTSMYLCASSLVGTATNEKLFFGSGTQLSVL.

This clonotype was seen just once. This chain uses TRBV9 with TRBJ2-5; D might be TRBD2 (5 bases). CDR1 is SGDLS and CDR2 is YYNGEE in the germline V gene. This CDR3 contains 14 residues. The V end was cut by 0 bases, the J end by 2 bases, with 8 bases between. In DNA, the CDR3 is TGTGCCAGCAGCGTAGGGACTCTTCAAGAGACCCAGTACTTC. This encodes CASSVGTLQETQYF.

On this clonotype: The junction departs from germline at one end; a sequencing error may be responsible. The chain has TRBV5-8 and TRBJ1-5; perhaps TRBD1 as D (6 bases). Germline CDR1 SGHTS, CDR2 YDEGEE. The CDR3 contains 14 residues. CDR3 sequence (DNA): TGTCCCAGCAGTGGGGGGCAGTTTAATCAGCCCCAGCATTTT. This codes for CPSSGGQFNQPQHF.

CDR3 amino acids: CASSEGFWDKQETQYF. In nucleotides, the CDR3 is TGTGCCAGCAGTGAAGGGTTCTGGGACAAACAAGAGACCCAGTACTTC. This chain connects TRBV6-1 to TRBJ2-5; D is possibly TRBD1 (6 bases). There are 16 residues in the CDR3. Between the trimmed V and J ends, which lost 1 base and 2 bases, there was a span of 14 bases. Per germline, CDR1 MNHNS and CDR2 SASEGT.

This clonotype was counted ten times or more. J is TRBJ2-5 and V is TRBV5-5; D ambiguous. The CDR3 is made up of 14 amino acids. The germline V gene encodes CDR1 SGHKS and CDR2 YYEKEE (reference sequence). The germline V and J ends were trimmed by 0 bases and 6 bases, with 12 bases remaining between them. The CDR3 region is CASSLEAGRKTQYF. The CDR3 bases are TGTGCCAGCAGCTTGGAGGCAGGTCGGAAGACCCAGTACTTC.

This clonotype came up many times. The rearrangement links TRBV29-1 to TRBJ2-7, with D possibly TRBD1 on 6 matching bases. CDR1 SQVTM and CDR2 ANQGSEA come from the germline V gene. The CDR3 has 13 amino acids. The ends were cut back, 7 bases at V and 7 bases at J, with 20 bases in the middle. CDR3 sequence (DNA): TGCAGCGCCGGATCAACAGGGCGGAGAGAGCAGTACTTC. Its translation is CSAGSTGRREQYF.

This clonotype was seen a few times. The chain joins TRBV5-1 to TRBJ1-2, with 8 bases identical to TRBD1. Germline V CDR1 and CDR2: SGHRS, YFSETQ. This CDR3 contains 14 residues. V was pared by 5 bases and J by 4 bases, with 7 bases of the junction left unmatched. In nucleotides, the CDR3 is TGCGCCAGCAGATCCGGGACAGGCGGCTATGGCTACACCTTC. This codes for CASRSGTGGYGYTF.

This clonotype was seen ten or more times. The rearrangement joins TRBV5-6 to TRBJ2-7; tentatively, D is TRBD1 (5 bases). There are 14 residues in the CDR3. Trimming removed 6 bases at V and 4 bases at J, with 17 bases between. Germline V gives CDR1 SGHDT, CDR2 YYEEEE. The CDR3 here is CASIYSLQEYEQYF. The CDR3 DNA follows: TGTGCCAGCATCTACTCGCTACAGGAGTACGAGCAGTACTTC.

This clonotype was detected many times. The chain recombines TRBV6-5 with TRBJ2-3; a weak D match, TRBD1 (5 bases). V dropped 4 bases and J dropped 0 bases, with 5 bases sitting between them. Germline V CDR1 and CDR2: MNHEY, SVGAGI. This CDR3 has 13 amino acids. This CDR3 is CASSSGSTDTQYF. The DNA for the CDR3 is TGTGCCAGCAGTTCAGGGAGCACAGATACGCAGTATTTT.

This chain connects TRBV18 to TRBJ2-1; D is ambiguous. V was trimmed by 0 bases and J by 0 bases, leaving 9 bases between them. The CDR3 is 16 amino acids. CDR1 is KGHSH and CDR2 is LQKENI in the germline V gene. CDR3 in DNA: TGTGCCAGCTCACCACCTAGAGGAAACTCCTACAATGAGCAGTTCTTC. Its translation: CASSPPRGNSYNEQFF.